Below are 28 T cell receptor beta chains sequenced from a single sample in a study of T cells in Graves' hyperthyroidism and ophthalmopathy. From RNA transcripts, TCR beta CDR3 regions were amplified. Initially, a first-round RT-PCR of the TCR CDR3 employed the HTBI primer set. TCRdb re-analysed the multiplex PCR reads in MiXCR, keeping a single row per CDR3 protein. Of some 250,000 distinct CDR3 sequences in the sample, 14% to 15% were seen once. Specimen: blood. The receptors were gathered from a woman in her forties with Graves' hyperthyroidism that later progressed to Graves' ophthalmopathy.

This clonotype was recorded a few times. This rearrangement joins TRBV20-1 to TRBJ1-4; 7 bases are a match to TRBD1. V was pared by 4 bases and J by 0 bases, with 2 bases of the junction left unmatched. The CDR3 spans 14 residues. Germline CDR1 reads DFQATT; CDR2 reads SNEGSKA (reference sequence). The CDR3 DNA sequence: TGCAGTGCTAACAGGGGTTCAACTAATGAAAAACTGTTTTTT. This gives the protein CSANRGSTNEKLFF.

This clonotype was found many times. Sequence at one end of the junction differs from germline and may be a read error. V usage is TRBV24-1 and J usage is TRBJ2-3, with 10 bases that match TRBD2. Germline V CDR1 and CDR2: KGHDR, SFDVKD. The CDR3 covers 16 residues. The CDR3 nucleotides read TGTGCCACCAGTGATTGGGCTAGCGGGAGCACGGATACGCAGTATTTT. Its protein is CATSDWASGSTDTQYF.

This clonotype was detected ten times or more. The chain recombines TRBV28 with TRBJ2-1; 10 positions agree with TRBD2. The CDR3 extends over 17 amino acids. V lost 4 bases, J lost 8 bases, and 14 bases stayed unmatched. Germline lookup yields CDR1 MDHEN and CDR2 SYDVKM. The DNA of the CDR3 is TGTGCCAGCAGTTCGGAGGGTGGGAGCGGGAGGGCTGATGAGCAGTTCTTC. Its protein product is CASSSEGGSGRADEQFF.

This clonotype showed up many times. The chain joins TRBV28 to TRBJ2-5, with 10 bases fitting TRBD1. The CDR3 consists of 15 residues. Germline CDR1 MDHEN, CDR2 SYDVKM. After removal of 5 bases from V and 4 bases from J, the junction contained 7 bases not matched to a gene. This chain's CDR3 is CASSPRDRGGETQYF. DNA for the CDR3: TGTGCCAGCAGTCCACGGGACAGGGGTGGAGAGACCCAGTACTTC.

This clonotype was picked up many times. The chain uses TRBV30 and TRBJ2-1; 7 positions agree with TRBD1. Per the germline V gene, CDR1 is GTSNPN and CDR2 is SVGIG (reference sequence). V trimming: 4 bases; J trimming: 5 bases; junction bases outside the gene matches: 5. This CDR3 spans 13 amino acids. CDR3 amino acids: CAWKGRGNNEQFF. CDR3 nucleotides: TGTGCCTGGAAGGGCAGGGGGAACAATGAGCAGTTCTTC.

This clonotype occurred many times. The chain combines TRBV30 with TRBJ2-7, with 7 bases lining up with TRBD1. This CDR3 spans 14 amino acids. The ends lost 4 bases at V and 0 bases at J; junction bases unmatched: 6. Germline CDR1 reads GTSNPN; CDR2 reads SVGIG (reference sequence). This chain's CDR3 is CAWTLGQTSYEQYF. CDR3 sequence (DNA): TGTGCCTGGACTCTGGGACAGACCTCCTACGAGCAGTACTTC. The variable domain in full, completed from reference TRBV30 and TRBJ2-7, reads SQTIHQWPATLVQPVGSPLSLECTVEGTSNPNLYWYRQAAGRGLQLLFYSVGIGQISSEVPQNLSASRPQDRQFILSSKKLLLSDSGFYLCAWTLGQTSYEQYFGPGTRLTVT.

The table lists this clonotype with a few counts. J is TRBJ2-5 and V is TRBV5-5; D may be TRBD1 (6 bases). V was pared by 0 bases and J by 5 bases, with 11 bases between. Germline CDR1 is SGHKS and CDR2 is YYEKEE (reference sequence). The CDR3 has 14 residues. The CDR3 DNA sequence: TGTGCCAGCAGCTTGGTGCAGGGGCTGGAGACCCAGTACTTC. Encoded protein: CASSLVQGLETQYF. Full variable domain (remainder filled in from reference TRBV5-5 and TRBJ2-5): DAGVTQSPTHLIKTRGQQVTLRCSPISGHKSVSWYQQVLGQGPQFIFQYYEKEERGRGNFPDRFSARQFPNYSSELNVNALLLGDSALYLCASSLVQGLETQYFGPGTRLLVL.

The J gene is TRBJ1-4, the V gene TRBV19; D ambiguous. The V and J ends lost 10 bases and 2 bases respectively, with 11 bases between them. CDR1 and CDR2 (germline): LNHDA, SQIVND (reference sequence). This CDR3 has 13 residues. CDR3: CATSQLTNEKLFF. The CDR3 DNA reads TGTGCCACCTCACAGCTTACTAATGAAAAACTGTTTTTT.

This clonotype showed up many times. CDR3 protein: CASSVEDGSSGNTIYF. In DNA, the CDR3 is TGTGCCAGCAGCGTAGAGGACGGGAGCTCTGGAAACACCATATATTTT. The V and J genes are TRBV9 and TRBJ1-3; no clear D. This CDR3 has 16 residues. Trimming removed 0 bases at V and 0 bases at J, with 10 bases between. Per the germline V gene, CDR1 is SGDLS and CDR2 is YYNGEE.

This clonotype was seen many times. The CDR3: CASSAEGGRITEAFF. CDR3 DNA: TGTGCCAGCAGCGCCGAGGGGGGCAGAATCACTGAAGCTTTCTTT. The rearrangement joins TRBV9 to TRBJ1-1; the D gene is possibly TRBD1 (6 bases). Germline V gene sequence: CDR1 SGDLS, CDR2 YYNGEE. The CDR3 runs 15 residues. Trimming took 3 bases from V and 4 from J, leaving 16 bases between them.

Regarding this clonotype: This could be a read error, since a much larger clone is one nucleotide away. Written as DNA, the CDR3 is TGTGCCAGCAGCGTGTGTAACTATGGCTACACCTTC. The encoded protein is CASSVCNYGYTF. The chain is built from TRBV9 and TRBJ1-2, with D hard to call. CDR3 length: 12 residues. Germline CDR1 reads SGDLS; CDR2 reads YYNGEE. Between the trimmed V and J ends, which lost 2 bases and 1 base, there was a span of 3 bases.

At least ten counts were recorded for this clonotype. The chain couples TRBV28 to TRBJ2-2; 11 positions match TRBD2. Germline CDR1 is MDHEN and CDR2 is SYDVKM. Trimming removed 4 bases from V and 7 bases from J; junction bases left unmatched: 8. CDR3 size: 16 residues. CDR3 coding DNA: TGTGCCAGCAGTTGGCTTAGGGGACTAGCGGACGGGGAGCTGTTTTTT. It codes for CASSWLRGLADGELFF.

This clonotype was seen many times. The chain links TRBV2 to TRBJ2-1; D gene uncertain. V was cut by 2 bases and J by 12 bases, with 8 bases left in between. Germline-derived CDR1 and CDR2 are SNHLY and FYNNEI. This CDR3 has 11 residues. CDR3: CASSESGRQFF. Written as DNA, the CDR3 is TGTGCCAGCAGTGAATCCGGACGGCAGTTCTTC.

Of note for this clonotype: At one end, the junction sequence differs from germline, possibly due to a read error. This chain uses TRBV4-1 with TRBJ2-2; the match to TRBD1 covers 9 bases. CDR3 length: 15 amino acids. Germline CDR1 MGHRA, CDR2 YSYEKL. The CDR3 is CASTKGQGYTGELFF. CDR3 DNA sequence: TGCGCCAGCACCAAGGGACAGGGTTACACCGGGGAGTTGTTTTTT.

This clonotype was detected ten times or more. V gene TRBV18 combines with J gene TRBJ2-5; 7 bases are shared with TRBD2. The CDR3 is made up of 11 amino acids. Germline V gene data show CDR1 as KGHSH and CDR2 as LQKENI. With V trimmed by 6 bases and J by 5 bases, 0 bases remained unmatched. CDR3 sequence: CASSREETQYF. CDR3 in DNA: TGTGCCAGCTCGCGGGAGGAGACCCAGTACTTC.

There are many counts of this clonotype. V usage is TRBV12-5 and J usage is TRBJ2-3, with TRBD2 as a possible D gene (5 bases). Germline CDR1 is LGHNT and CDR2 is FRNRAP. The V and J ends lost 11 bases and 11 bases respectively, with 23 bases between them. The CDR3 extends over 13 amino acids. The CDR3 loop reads CAAGRTPEVMQYF. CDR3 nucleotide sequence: TGTGCTGCGGGCCGGACCCCCGAAGTTATGCAGTATTTT. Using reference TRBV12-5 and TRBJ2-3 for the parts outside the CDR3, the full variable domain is DARVTQTPRHKVTEMGQEVTMRCQPILGHNTVFWYRQTMMQGLELLAYFRNRAPLDDSGMPKDRFSAEMPDATLATLKIQPSEPRDSAVYFCAAGRTPEVMQYFGPGTRLTVL.

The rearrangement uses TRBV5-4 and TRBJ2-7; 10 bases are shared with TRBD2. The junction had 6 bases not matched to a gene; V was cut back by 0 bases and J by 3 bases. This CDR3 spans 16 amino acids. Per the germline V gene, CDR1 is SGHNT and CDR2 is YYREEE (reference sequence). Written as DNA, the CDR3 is TGTGCCAGCAGCTTGGATGCTAGCGGGAGCTACTACGAGCAGTACTTC. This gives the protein CASSLDASGSYYEQYF.

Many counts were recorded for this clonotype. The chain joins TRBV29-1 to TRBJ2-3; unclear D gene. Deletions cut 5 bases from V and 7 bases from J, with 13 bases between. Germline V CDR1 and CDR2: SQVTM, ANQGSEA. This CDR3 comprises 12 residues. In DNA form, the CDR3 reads TGCAGCGTTAGGTCGGACCTGAATACGCAGTATTTT. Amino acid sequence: CSVRSDLNTQYF.

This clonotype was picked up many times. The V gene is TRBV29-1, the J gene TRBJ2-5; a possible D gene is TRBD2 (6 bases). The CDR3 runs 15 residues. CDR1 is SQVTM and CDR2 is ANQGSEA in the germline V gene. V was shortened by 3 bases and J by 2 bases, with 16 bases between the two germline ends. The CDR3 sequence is CSVDRHAGNQETQYF. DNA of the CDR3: TGCAGCGTTGACCGCCACGCGGGGAATCAAGAGACCCAGTACTTC.

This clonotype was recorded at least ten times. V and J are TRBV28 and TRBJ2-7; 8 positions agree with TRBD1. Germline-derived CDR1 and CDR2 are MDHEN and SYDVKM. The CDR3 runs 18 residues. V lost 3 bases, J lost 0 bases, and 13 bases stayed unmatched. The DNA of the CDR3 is TGTGCCAGCAGTTTCCCGCACTTATATGACAGGGGCTCCTACGAGCAGTACTTC. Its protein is CASSFPHLYDRGSYEQYF.

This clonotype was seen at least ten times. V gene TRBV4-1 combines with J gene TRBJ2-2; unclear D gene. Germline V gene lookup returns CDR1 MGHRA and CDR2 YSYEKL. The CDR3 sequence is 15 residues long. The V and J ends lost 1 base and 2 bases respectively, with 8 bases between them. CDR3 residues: CASSQGPHNTGELFF. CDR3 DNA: TGCGCCAGCAGCCAAGGTCCTCATAACACCGGGGAGCTGTTTTTT.

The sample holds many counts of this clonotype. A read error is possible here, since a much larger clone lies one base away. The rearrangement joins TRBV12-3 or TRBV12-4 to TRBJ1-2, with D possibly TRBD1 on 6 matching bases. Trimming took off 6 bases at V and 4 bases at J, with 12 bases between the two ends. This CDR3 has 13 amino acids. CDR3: CASRRGTSYGYTF. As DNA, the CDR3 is TGTGCCAGCAGAAGGGGGACGAGCTATGGCTACACCTTC.

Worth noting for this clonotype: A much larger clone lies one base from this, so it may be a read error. CDR3 amino acids: CASSRASLFEQYF. CDR3 coding DNA: TGTGCCAGCAGCCGGGCCTCCCTCTTCGAGCAGTACTTC. The rearrangement uses TRBV3-1 and TRBJ2-7; D gene uncertain. Germline values: CDR1 LGHDT, CDR2 YNNKEL (reference sequence). V was shortened by 4 bases and J by 6 bases, with 13 bases between the two germline ends. The CDR3 length is 13 residues.

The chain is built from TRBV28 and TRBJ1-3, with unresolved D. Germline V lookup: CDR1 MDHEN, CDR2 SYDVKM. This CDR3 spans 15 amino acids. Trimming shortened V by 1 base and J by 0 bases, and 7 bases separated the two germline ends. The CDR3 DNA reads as TGTGCCAGCAGTTTATTTAAGACCTCTGGAAACACCATATATTTT. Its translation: CASSLFKTSGNTIYF.

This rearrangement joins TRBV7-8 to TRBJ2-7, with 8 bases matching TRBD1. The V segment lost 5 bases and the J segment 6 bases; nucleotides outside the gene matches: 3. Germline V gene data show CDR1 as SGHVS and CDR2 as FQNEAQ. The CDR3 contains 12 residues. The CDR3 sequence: CASSETGGEQYF. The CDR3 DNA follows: TGTGCCAGCAGCGAAACAGGGGGCGAGCAGTACTTC.

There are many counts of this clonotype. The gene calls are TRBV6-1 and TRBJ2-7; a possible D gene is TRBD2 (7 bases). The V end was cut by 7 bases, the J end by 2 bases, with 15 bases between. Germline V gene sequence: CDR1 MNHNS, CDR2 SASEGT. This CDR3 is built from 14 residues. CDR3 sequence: CASTFTGGPYEQYF. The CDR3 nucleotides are TGTGCCAGCACCTTTACCGGGGGGCCCTACGAGCAGTACTTC.

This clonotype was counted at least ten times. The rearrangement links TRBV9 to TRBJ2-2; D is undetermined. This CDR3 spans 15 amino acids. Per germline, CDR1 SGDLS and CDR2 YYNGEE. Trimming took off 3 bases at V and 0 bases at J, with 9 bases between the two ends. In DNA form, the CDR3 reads TGTGCCAGCAGCGGTCCGTTAGCGAACACCGGGGAGCTGTTTTTT. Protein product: CASSGPLANTGELFF.

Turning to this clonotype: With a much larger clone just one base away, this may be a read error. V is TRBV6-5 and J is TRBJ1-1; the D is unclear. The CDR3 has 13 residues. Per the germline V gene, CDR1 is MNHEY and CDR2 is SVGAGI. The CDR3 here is CPSSFVRGTEAFF. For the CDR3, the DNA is TGTCCCAGCAGTTTCGTTCGAGGGACTGAAGCTTTCTTT.